This note documents a single T cell receptor beta chain sequence. What it binds is unknown. The data are from a study of STAT5B mutations in CD4+ large granular lymphocyte leukemia. Study-level results: Patient CD4-sorted repertoires stayed more clonal than healthy ones after leukemic-clone removal.

Between the trimmed V and J ends, which lost 2 bases and 2 bases, there was a span of 10 bases. There are 14 residues in the CDR3. CDR1 is SGHRS, CDR2 YFSETQ, per germline. The method was immunoSEQ multiplex PCR; TCRdb's version includes in-frame clones alone and lacks a portion of them. The data hold roughly 48,000 clones, with roughly 72% observed a single time. This clonotype was obtained from a human donor in good health. Sequencing used CD4+ T cells from blood buffy coats. This chain links TRBV5-1 with TRBJ1-1; D remains ambiguous. CDR3 bases: TGCGCCAGCAGCTTAGGACTGGTAAACACTGAAGCTTTCTTT. This encodes CASSLGLVNTEAFF. The complete variable domain, with remaining parts taken from reference TRBV5-1 and TRBJ1-1, reads KAGVTQTPRYLIKTRGQQVTLSCSPISGHRSVSWYQQTPGQGLQFLFEYFSETQRNKGNFPGRFSGRQFSNSRSEMNVSTLELGDSALYLCASSLGLVNTEAFFGQGTRLTVV.